The 11 T cell receptor beta chains in this list originate from one sample, sequenced in a study of vaccination effects on CD4 cells after COVID-19. Some clones are missing from TCRdb's copy, which holds only in-frame ones; the method was immunoSEQ multiplex PCR. Of about 37,000 clones in the sample, 65% to 80% are singletons; the top ten hold around 3%. It was after approximately 11 days of culture that CD4+ T cells were isolated. No antigen has been assigned to these receptors. The material was CD4+ T cells from PBMCs cultured without peptide, obtained before COVID-19 vaccination. These receptors all come from a human donor who received a COVID-19 vaccine.

The chain links TRBV19 to TRBJ1-6; D is uncertain. The CDR3 has 15 residues. CDR1 and CDR2 (germline): LNHDA, SQIVND (reference sequence). The V end lost 0 bases, the J end lost 0 bases, and 3 bases lay between the germline ends. CDR3 loop: CASSIEVSYNSPLHF. The CDR3 region has the DNA TGTGCCAGTAGTATAGAAGTCTCCTATAATTCACCCCTCCACTTT.

The chain carries TRBV28 and TRBJ2-7, with D perhaps TRBD1 (6 bases). V lost 3 bases and J 3 bases, leaving 24 bases between the germline ends. The CDR3 has 18 amino acids. Germline V CDR1 and CDR2: MDHEN, SYDVKM. CDR3 bases: TGTGCCAGCAGTTTGGAAAGTTCTTTCAGGGGCGGTGACTACGAGCAGTACTTC. The encoded protein is CASSLESSFRGGDYEQYF.

This clone was found once. The chain links TRBV30 to TRBJ1-2; D not resolved. The germline CDR1 and CDR2 sequences are GTSNPN and SVGIG (reference sequence). This CDR3 has 15 amino acids. The V gene lost 0 bases and the J gene lost 6 bases, with 17 bases spanning the gap. CDR3: CAWSVRGLQGHGYTF. CDR3 bases: TGTGCCTGGAGTGTACGCGGTCTCCAAGGACATGGCTACACCTTC.

The chain couples TRBV11-3 to TRBJ2-1; TRBD1 aligns across 7 bases. The CDR3 has 15 residues. Germline V CDR1 and CDR2: SGHNT, YENEEA. The trim removed 5 bases at V and 1 base at J, leaving 5 bases unmatched. The CDR3 sequence: CASSTRQGSYNEQFF. CDR3 DNA sequence: TGTGCCAGCAGCACCCGACAGGGTTCCTACAATGAGCAGTTCTTC.

The chain couples TRBV12-3 or TRBV12-4 to TRBJ1-1; the D gene is possibly TRBD1 (6 bases). The V gene lost 4 bases and the J gene lost 2 bases, with 8 bases spanning the gap. This CDR3 spans 13 amino acids. DNA of the CDR3: TGTGCCAGCAGTTACAGGGCCAACACTGAAGCTTTCTTT. Translation: CASSYRANTEAFF.

The chain links TRBV28 to TRBJ2-2; TRBD2 matches at 10 bases. In germline, CDR1 is MDHEN, CDR2 SYDVKM. The CDR3 consists of 15 residues. The ends lost 7 bases at V and 4 bases at J; junction bases unmatched: 6. CDR3 bases: TGTGCCAGCACCCCGGGACTAGCGCTCACCGGGGAGCTGTTTTTT. Translating gives CASTPGLALTGELFF.

This chain's CDR3 is CASGSTYNEQFF. The CDR3 nucleotides read TGTGCCAGTGGGAGTACCTACAATGAGCAGTTCTTC. This chain links TRBV6-5 with TRBJ2-1; the D gene is possibly TRBD2 (5 bases). The CDR3 covers 12 residues. CDR1 and CDR2 from the germline V gene are MNHEY and SVGAGI. Trimming stripped 9 bases from V and 2 bases from J, with 8 bases between.

The chain combines TRBV3-1 (or the pseudogene TRBV3-2) with TRBJ1-4, with D possibly matching TRBD1 (5 bases). CDR1 and CDR2 from the germline V gene are LGHDT and YNNKEL (reference sequence). The CDR3 is 16 residues long. The ends were cut back, 0 bases at V and 7 bases at J, with 15 bases in the middle. This CDR3 is CASSQDMIGTGEKLFF. CDR3 nucleotide sequence: TGTGCCAGCAGCCAAGATATGATAGGGACTGGTGAAAAACTGTTTTTT.

The chain links TRBV11-2 to TRBJ1-2; weak D call: TRBD1 (5 bases). Germline values: CDR1 SGHAT, CDR2 FQNNGV. CDR3 length: 13 amino acids. V was shortened by 1 base and J by 7 bases, with 10 bases between the two germline ends. The CDR3 sequence: CASSLAWGGGYTF. DNA of the CDR3: TGTGCCAGCAGCTTAGCCTGGGGGGGTGGCTACACCTTC.

J is TRBJ2-1 and V is TRBV4-2; perhaps D is TRBD1 or TRBD2 (6 bases each). Per germline, CDR1 LGHNA and CDR2 YNFKEQ. CDR3 length equals 17 residues. V was clipped by 1 base and J by 0 bases, with 13 bases between them. The chain's CDR3 is CASSQGQGGGSYNEQFF. The CDR3 region has the DNA TGTGCCAGCAGCCAAGGGCAAGGGGGAGGCTCCTACAATGAGCAGTTCTTC.

The chain couples TRBV14 to TRBJ2-5; perhaps D is TRBD1 or TRBD2 (5 bases each). This CDR3 is 13 amino acids long. Trimming removed 4 bases from V and 7 bases from J, with 13 bases in between. CDR1 and CDR2 (germline): SGHDN, FVKESK. CDR3 in amino acids: CASSRGRGVTQYF. CDR3 bases: TGTGCCAGCAGCCGAGGGAGAGGGGTGACCCAGTACTTC.